A selection of T cell receptor beta chains follows, all from one sample in a study of T-cell memory formation after mild COVID-19. MiXCR was run by TCRdb on the 5' RACE reads, yielding one entry per CDR3 protein. The top ten hold roughly a tenth of the sample, which has roughly 2,200 distinct CDR3 sequences, less than 75% seen once. The sample consisted of PBMCs or a T cell subset sorted from them (not recorded which). These receptors came from an adult who had mild COVID-19 (a few samples of this study predate the infection). Cell type and time point are not known. Both conserved end residues are part of each CDR3. A D gene is named only where the DNA matches it firmly. Size is omitted from some rows. Given values are once, few, many or a class for expanded clones.

v_call	clone_size	d_call	j_call	cdr3_aa	cdr3_nt
TRBV12-3/TRBV12-4	.	TRBD2	TRBJ2-5	CASRRDGTSGGQETQYF	TGTGCCAGCAGGAGAGATGGGACTAGCGGGGGACAAGAGACCCAGTACTTC
TRBV7-3	.	TRBD1	TRBJ2-2	CASRPGQGAGELFF	TGTGCCAGCAGGCCGGGACAGGGTGCCGGGGAGCTGTTTTTT
TRBV7-3	large	TRBD2	TRBJ2-5	CASSLLAGGQETQYF	TGTGCCAGCAGCTTACTAGCGGGGGGCCAAGAGACCCAGTACTTC
TRBV4-3	large	TRBD2	TRBJ2-7	CASSQDRGGLAGGTYEQYF	TGCGCCAGCAGCCAAGATCGAGGAGGACTAGCGGGAGGCACCTACGAGCAGTACTTC
TRBV3-1	.	.	TRBJ2-1	CASSQVSSGEQFF	TGTGCCAGCAGCCAAGTCTCAAGCGGTGAGCAGTTCTTC
TRBV15	large	TRBD2	TRBJ2-1	CATSSETSGFDEQFF	TGTGCCACCAGCAGTGAGACTAGCGGGTTCGATGAGCAGTTCTTC
TRBV20-1	.	.	TRBJ2-3	CSARPEGRTDTQYF	TGCAGTGCCCGCCCTGAGGGACGCACAGATACGCAGTATTTT
TRBV10-3	.	.	TRBJ2-5	CAIAPGGKRGWETQYF	TGTGCCATCGCCCCCGGAGGGAAAAGGGGGTGGGAGACCCAGTACTTC
TRBV6-4	.	TRBD2	TRBJ2-3	CASSASGGSTDTQYF	TGTGCCAGCAGTGCCAGCGGGGGTTCCACAGATACGCAGTATTTT
TRBV5-1	.	.	TRBJ1-4	CASSLTTTNEKLFF	TGCGCCAGCAGCTTGACAACAACTAATGAAAAACTGTTTTTT
TRBV10-3	.	.	TRBJ2-6	CAISGTASSGANVLTF	TGTGCCATCAGTGGGACAGCCAGCTCTGGGGCCAACGTCCTGACTTTC
TRBV5-1	.	.	TRBJ2-1	CASSLGRDSSRLF	TGCGCCAGCAGCTTGGGCCGGGACTCCTCTCGACTCTTC
TRBV29-1	.	TRBD2	TRBJ2-3	CSVVFGLAGGSSTDTQYF	TGCAGCGTTGTGTTTGGGCTAGCGGGGGGATCTAGCACAGATACGCAGTATTTT
TRBV7-8	.	TRBD1	TRBJ2-7	CASSTGGEQYF	TGTGCCAGCAGCACAGGGGGAGAGCAGTACTTC
TRBV5-1	large	TRBD2	TRBJ2-5	CASSPGLGETQYF	TGCGCCAGCAGCCCGGGACTAGGGGAGACCCAGTACTTC
TRBV12-3/TRBV12-4	.	TRBD1	TRBJ2-7	CASSLLGQGASQYF	TGTGCCAGCAGTTTATTAGGACAGGGGGCTTCGCAGTACTTC
TRBV25-1	large	.	TRBJ2-7	CASSDREGGSSYEQYF	TGTGCCAGCAGTGACCGAGAGGGGGGGAGCTCCTACGAGCAGTACTTC
TRBV24-1	.	TRBD1	TRBJ1-1	CATSRTGGAEAFF	TGTGCCACCTCTCGGACAGGGGGCGCGGAGGCTTTCTTT
TRBV20-1	.	.	TRBJ2-7	CSATPRGGRRVGGYEQYF	TGCAGTGCTACCCCTCGGGGAGGCCGACGGGTCGGGGGCTACGAGCAGTACTTC
TRBV5-6	.	.	TRBJ1-1	CASSGLRHTEAFF	TGTGCCAGCAGCGGTTTGAGGCACACTGAAGCTTTCTTT
TRBV7-2	.	.	TRBJ1-1	CASGRLGAFF	TGTGCCAGCGGGCGGTTGGGGGCTTTCTTT
TRBV5-1	.	TRBD2	TRBJ2-1	CASSFGTSYEQFF	TGCGCCAGCAGCTTTGGGACTAGCTATGAGCAGTTCTTC
TRBV7-2	medium-sized	.	TRBJ1-6	CASSLATATYNSSLHF	TGTGCCAGCAGCTTAGCGACCGCTACCTATAATTCATCCCTCCACTTT
TRBV7-9	large	.	TRBJ1-1	CASSAQKKAPVNTEAFF	TGTGCCAGCAGCGCTCAAAAGAAGGCGCCAGTGAACACTGAAGCTTTCTTT
TRBV4-3	.	TRBD1	TRBJ2-1	CASSQGTGGYNEQFF	TGCGCCAGCAGCCAAGGGACAGGGGGCTACAATGAGCAGTTCTTC
TRBV12-3/TRBV12-4	.	TRBD1	TRBJ1-2	CASSEPQGAHGYTF	TGTGCCAGCAGCGAACCCCAGGGGGCTCATGGCTACACCTTC
TRBV18	.	TRBD1	TRBJ2-1	CASSWQQGASNEQFF	TGTGCCAGCTCCTGGCAACAGGGGGCCTCCAATGAGCAGTTCTTC
TRBV7-9	.	TRBD1	TRBJ1-3	CASRDPGQLYARSGGSGNTIYF	TGTGCCAGCAGGGACCCGGGACAGTTGTACGCCCGGTCGGGTGGATCTGGAAACACCATATATTTT
TRBV5-5	.	TRBD1	TRBJ2-1	CASRSRTGGADNEQFF	TGTGCCAGCAGATCCAGGACAGGGGGCGCGGACAATGAGCAGTTCTTC
TRBV11-2	.	.	TRBJ1-3	CASSLGPPQPIYF	TGTGCCAGCAGCTTAGGGCCACCTCAGCCCATATATTTT
TRBV11-2	.	TRBD2	TRBJ2-3	CASNLASGGSTDTQYF	TGTGCCAGCAACTTGGCTAGCGGGGGGTCCACAGATACGCAGTATTTT
TRBV5-1	few	TRBD2	TRBJ2-7	CASSERLAGRYEQYF	TGCGCCAGCAGCGAGCGACTAGCGGGACGCTACGAGCAGTACTTC
TRBV30	large	.	TRBJ1-1	CAWTQLWMATEAFF	TGTGCCTGGACCCAATTATGGATGGCCACTGAAGCTTTCTTT
TRBV20-1	.	.	TRBJ2-3	CSARDGAVSTDTQYF	TGCAGTGCTAGAGATGGGGCGGTGAGCACAGATACGCAGTATTTT
TRBV24-1	once	.	TRBJ2-1	CATRTKTGEQFF	TGTGCCACCAGGACCAAGACGGGTGAGCAGTTCTTC
TRBV6-1	large	.	TRBJ1-6	CASSAGHSPLHF	TGTGCCAGCAGTGCTGGTCATTCACCCCTCCACTTT
TRBV7-3	.	TRBD2	TRBJ2-1	CASSSLAGGPAEQFF	TGTGCCAGCAGCTCTTTAGCGGGGGGGCCCGCTGAGCAGTTCTTC
TRBV5-1	large	TRBD1	TRBJ2-5	CASSWTGDGLGKWTQYF	TGCGCCAGCAGCTGGACAGGGGACGGCCTCGGAAAATGGACCCAGTACTTC
TRBV3-1	.	.	TRBJ2-1	CASSQDYVGEQFF	TGTGCCAGCAGCCAAGATTACGTCGGAGAGCAGTTCTTC
TRBV7-9	large	TRBD1	TRBJ1-2	CASSLGRGQIGGYTF	TGTGCCAGCAGCTTAGGCAGGGGGCAGATCGGTGGCTACACCTTC
TRBV7-9	medium-sized	TRBD1	TRBJ2-7	CASSRDSANYEQYF	TGTGCCAGCAGCAGGGACAGTGCAAACTACGAGCAGTACTTC
TRBV7-3	.	.	TRBJ2-3	CASSLPGSHTDPQYF	TGTGCCAGCAGCTTACCGGGTAGCCACACAGATCCGCAGTATTTT
TRBV18	.	.	TRBJ2-1	CASSDLGSSYNEQFF	TGTGCCAGCTCTGATTTGGGGAGCTCCTACAATGAGCAGTTCTTC
TRBV3-1	.	.	TRBJ2-6	CASSFSGSGANVLTF	TGTGCCAGCAGCTTTAGCGGCTCTGGGGCCAACGTCCTGACTTTC
TRBV29-1	once	.	TRBJ2-5	CSVADSQETQYF	TGCAGCGTCGCCGACAGTCAAGAGACCCAGTACTTC
TRBV6-2/TRBV6-3	.	.	TRBJ2-1	CASSYSPLRKEQFF	TGTGCCAGCAGTTACTCCCCGCTTAGGAAGGAGCAGTTCTTC
TRBV25-1	.	TRBD1	TRBJ1-6	CASSEAGQPSSPLHF	TGTGCCAGCAGTGAAGCGGGACAGCCAAGTTCACCCCTCCACTTT
TRBV5-1	.	.	TRBJ2-1	CASSGGTYSYNEQFF	TGCGCCAGCAGCGGCGGGACCTACTCCTACAATGAGCAGTTCTTC
TRBV24-1	large	.	TRBJ2-5	CATGGWETQYF	TGTGCCACCGGAGGATGGGAGACCCAGTACTTC
TRBV7-9	.	.	TRBJ2-1	CASGKGNEQFF	TGTGCCTCCGGTAAGGGGAATGAGCAGTTCTTC
TRBV6-5	.	.	TRBJ2-1	CASSYSTPAEQFF	TGTGCCAGCAGTTACTCGACCCCGGCTGAGCAGTTCTTC
TRBV25-1	few	.	TRBJ1-1	CASSESKDANTEAFF	TGTGCCAGCAGTGAGTCTAAGGACGCGAACACTGAAGCTTTCTTT
TRBV5-5	.	.	TRBJ2-7	CASSAITTGRGEQYF	TGTGCCAGCAGCGCGATAACGACAGGGCGGGGCGAGCAGTACTTC
TRBV20-1	once	.	TRBJ2-1	CSASVGTSVYNEQFF	TGCAGTGCTAGCGTCGGGACATCCGTCTACAATGAGCAGTTCTTC